Following are 21 T cell receptor beta chains from one sample sequenced in a study of immune characterization of retroperitoneal liposarcoma. TCRdb re-called the PCR reads with MiXCR, one entry per CDR3 protein. This sample has approximately 11,000 distinct CDR3 sequences, with 45% to 50% found just once. The sample taken for sequencing was tumor tissue. Receptors originate from a female donor with retroperitoneal liposarcoma.

This rearrangement joins TRBV7-2 to TRBJ2-1; tentatively, D is TRBD2 (5 bases). The J call may not be correct, given that the DNA end is closer to TRBJ2-7. Germline V gene sequence: CDR1 SGHTA, CDR2 FQGNSA. This CDR3 has 15 residues. The CDR3 coding sequence is TGTGCCAGCAGCTTAGTGGGGAGCTCCTACAATGAGCAGTACTTC. Translated, it gives CASSLVGSSYNEQYF.

This clonotype was seen a handful of times. A much larger clone lies a single base off, so this may be a read error. V and J are TRBV6-1 and TRBJ2-7; tentative D call: TRBD2 (7 bases). Matching the DNA end better, TRBJ2-1 makes the J call doubtful. Germline V gives CDR1 MNHNS, CDR2 SASEGT. The CDR3 covers 14 residues. The CDR3 nucleotides are TGTGTAGCCGGCGCGGGGGAGGGGGGGAATGAGCAGTTCTTC. Amino acid sequence: CVAGAGEGGNEQFF.

The chain joins TRBV6-1 to TRBJ2-5; no firm D call. Per germline, CDR1 MNHNS and CDR2 SASEGT. V gave up 6 bases and J gave up 1 base, with 15 bases separating them. This CDR3 contains 15 residues. The CDR3 DNA follows: TGTGCCAGCAGGCCCCTACCCCACAGCCAAGAGACCCAGTACTTC. Encoded protein: CASRPLPHSQETQYF.

This chain joins TRBV6-5 and TRBJ2-3, with 7 bases that match TRBD1. V gave up 2 bases and J gave up 6 bases; unmatched junction bases: 5. CDR1 MNHEY and CDR2 SVGAGI come from the germline V gene. The CDR3 consists of 14 residues. The CDR3 DNA reads TGTGCCAGCAGTTACGGAACAGGGGAGGATACGCAGTATTTT. This translates into CASSYGTGEDTQYF.

V is TRBV6-5 and J is TRBJ2-5; 13 nucleotides line up with TRBD2. The J call could be wrong; TRBJ2-7 is a better fit for the DNA end. The germline gives CDR1 MNHEY, CDR2 SVGAGI. This CDR3 contains 16 residues. The CDR3 sequence: CASSKTSGGAVYEQYF. The CDR3 nucleotides are TGTGCCAGCAGTAAAACTAGCGGGGGGGCCGTTTACGAGCAGTACTTC.

The J gene is TRBJ2-1, the V gene TRBV28, with TRBD1 matching over 7 bases. The DNA end lines up better with TRBJ2-7; the J call may be wrong. The CDR3 covers 14 residues. The V gene's germline CDR1 is MDHEN and CDR2 SYDVKM. The CDR3 nucleotides are TGTGCCAGCAGCCTCCCAACAGGGGTACTCGAGCAGTACTTC. It is translated as CASSLPTGVLEQYF.

The chain carries TRBV12-3 or TRBV12-4 and TRBJ1-1, with D possibly matching TRBD1 (6 bases). Trimming took 5 bases from V and 1 from J, leaving 11 bases between them. The CDR3 spans 14 residues. The CDR3: CASSLRDTNTEAFF. The CDR3 coding sequence is TGTGCCAGCAGTCTCCGGGACACGAACACTGAAGCTTTCTTT.

Of note for this clonotype: Without the conserved terminal phenylalanine or tryptophan, this CDR3 likely stems from a read error. Because the CDR3's place on the DNA is in doubt, the DNA is left out and the CDR3 is given as listed by TCRdb. The chain combines TRBV6-1 with TRBJ2-3. The CDR3 numbers 13 amino acids, ends counted. CDR1 and CDR2 (germline): MNHNS, SASEGT. The CDR3 region is CASSSTGYNEQYS.

This clonotype is labeled medium-sized. The chain links TRBV6-5 to TRBJ2-2; D is undetermined. The CDR3 has 11 amino acids. V shed 1 base and J shed 8 bases, with 2 bases lying between them. CDR1 is MNHEY, CDR2 SVGAGI, per germline. The CDR3 nucleotides read TGTGCCAGCAGTTACTTGGGGGAGCTGTTTTTT. Translated: CASSYLGELFF.

The rearrangement uses TRBV11-2 and TRBJ1-1, with D unclear. Germline V CDR1 and CDR2: SGHAT, FQNNGV. Trimming removed 1 base from V and 0 bases from J, with 3 bases in between. The CDR3 sequence is 13 residues long. This CDR3 is CASSLGLNTEAFF. The CDR3 region has the DNA TGTGCCAGCAGCTTAGGGCTGAACACTGAAGCTTTCTTT.

The chain is built from TRBV12-3 or TRBV12-4 and TRBJ2-5; TRBD2 aligns across 7 bases. Germline trimming cut 7 bases from V and 1 base from J; bases unmatched to any gene: 9. CDR3 length: 15 amino acids. CDR3 residues: CASKLGGGPQETQYF. The CDR3 coding sequence is TGTGCCAGCAAATTGGGGGGGGGACCCCAAGAGACCCAGTACTTC.

This chain connects TRBV10-1 to TRBJ2-3; D is possibly TRBD1 or TRBD2 (6 bases each). Germline-derived CDR1 and CDR2 are WNHNN and SYGVQD (reference sequence). This CDR3 is built from 15 residues. The CDR3 sequence: CPGGGTPLFTDTQYF. CDR3 nucleotide sequence: TGCCCCGGGGGCGGAACTCCTCTATTCACAGATACGCAGTATTTT.

This chain links TRBV10-2 with TRBJ2-1; D is ambiguous. The J call is uncertain, as TRBJ2-7 better fits the DNA end. This CDR3 is built from 13 residues. Germline V gene data show CDR1 as WSHSY and CDR2 as SAAADI. CDR3 DNA sequence: TGCGCCAGCACTGAAACCCCTCCCCCCGAGCAGTACTTC. It encodes CASTETPPPEQYF.

By sample share, this clonotype is medium-sized (0.01 to 0.1%). This chain connects TRBV7-2 to TRBJ2-1; TRBD2 matches at 11 bases. Germline V lookup: CDR1 SGHTA, CDR2 FQGNSA. CDR3 length equals 14 residues. V shed 2 bases, J shed 10 bases, and the junction held 4 bases outside the gene matches. The CDR3 bases are TGTGCCAGCAGCTTAACTAGCGGGAGTGCCGAGCAGTTCTTC. Amino acid sequence: CASSLTSGSAEQFF. The full variable domain, completed using reference TRBV7-2 and TRBJ2-1, is GAGVSQSPSNKVTEKGKDVELRCDPISGHTALYWYRQSLGQGLEFLIYFQGNSAPDKSGLPSDRFSAERTGGSVSTLTIQRTQQEDSAVYLCASSLTSGSAEQFFGPGTRLTVL.

As to this clonotype: Its ends do not fully match the called genes, so a read error is possible. The chain employs TRBV7-9 and TRBJ1-6; no reliable D call. CDR3 length: 15 amino acids. From germline, CDR1 is SEHNR and CDR2 FQNEAQ (reference sequence). The CDR3 reads CASSLWDGPNSPPHF. As DNA, the CDR3 is TGTGCTAGCAGCTTATGGGATGGACCCAATTCACCCCCCCACTTT.

Points on this clonotype: Just one base apart from a much larger clone, this may be a read error. The CDR3 does not close with the conserved phenylalanine or tryptophan, likely indicating a read error. The chain couples TRBV6-6 to TRBJ2-5; possibly TRBD2 for D (5 bases). The DNA matches TRBJ2-7 better at its end, which makes the J call doubtful. This CDR3 has 13 amino acids. Germline CDR1 MNHNY, CDR2 SVGAGI (reference sequence). The CDR3 DNA reads TGTGCCACCAACCCAGGACTTTTCTACGAGCAGTACTTA. Translating gives CATNPGLFYEQYL.

This clonotype has just one count. This may be a read error: a much more frequent sequence differs by one nucleotide. As the CDR3 is not closed by the conserved phenylalanine or tryptophan, this likely results from a read error. This chain links TRBV6-1 with TRBJ2-1; 7 positions match TRBD2. TRBJ2-5 matches the DNA end more closely, so the J call is doubtful. Germline V gene data show CDR1 as MNHNS and CDR2 as SASEGT. CDR3 length equals 15 residues. The CDR3 here is CASSESGMAGETQYS. CDR3 DNA sequence: TGTGCCAGCAGTGAAAGCGGGATGGCGGGAGAGACCCAGTACTCC.

The chain links TRBV10-2 to TRBJ2-1; 8 bases are shared with TRBD2. The DNA end favors TRBJ2-7, so the J call may be wrong. CDR1 and CDR2 from the germline V gene are WSHSY and SAAADI. CDR3 length: 14 amino acids. CDR3 sequence (DNA): TGCGCCAGCAGATCCGGGACTAGATACTACGAGCAGTACTTC. It specifies CASRSGTRYYEQYF.

Comments on this clonotype: One junction end does not reproduce the germline sequence, and a read error may be involved. The rearrangement uses TRBV7-2 and TRBJ2-3; TRBD1 agrees at 11 bases. This CDR3 comprises 19 residues. The V gene's germline CDR1 is SGHTA and CDR2 FQGNSA. The CDR3 spells CASGPLGQGAGPYYNEQYF. The CDR3 DNA reads as TGTGCCAGCGGCCCCCTAGGACAGGGGGCTGGCCCTTACTACAATGAGCAGTACTTT. Full variable domain (remainder filled in from reference TRBV7-2 and TRBJ2-3): GAGVSQSPSNKVTEKGKDVELRCDPISGHTALYWYRQSLGQGLEFLIYFQGNSAPDKSGLPSDRFSAERTGGSVSTLTIQRTQQEDSAVYLCASGPLGQGAGPYYNEQYFGPGTRLTVL.

The genes are TRBV6-1 and TRBJ2-1, with D perhaps TRBD1 (5 bases). V shed 2 bases and J shed 0 bases, with 5 bases lying between them. The CDR3 is made up of 14 amino acids. The germline V gene has CDR1 MNHNS and CDR2 SASEGT. The DNA for the CDR3 is TGTGCCAGCAGTGAACAGGGCTCCTACAATGAGCAGTTCTTC. It yields the protein CASSEQGSYNEQFF.

Of note for this clonotype: A single base separates this from a much larger clone, so it may be a read error. V and J are TRBV12-3 or TRBV12-4 and TRBJ2-3; 7 bases line up with TRBD2. The J call is uncertain, as TRBJ2-7 better fits the DNA end. CDR3 length: 12 amino acids. CDR3 sequence reads: CANSPRGDEQYF. The CDR3, as DNA: TGTGCCAACAGTCCCCGGGGGGACGAGCAGTACTTC.